This T cell receptor (beta chain) was recovered during a study of T cell responses to AZD1222 COVID-19 vaccine. With regard to this clone: Its antigen is unknown.

The study's findings and limits: Spike-specific TCR breadth rose after two AZD1222 doses, and depth rose as well.

This table comes from immunoSEQ multiplex PCR, and its TCRdb copy is limited to in-frame clones, with some not included. Among 150,000 to 200,000 clones listed, roughly 93% were seen once. CDR1 and CDR2 from the germline V gene are SEHNR and FQNEAQ (reference sequence). This CDR3 is 14 amino acids long. This chain links TRBV7-9 with TRBJ1-2, with D uncertain. This sequence originates from an adult in good health. Source: peripheral blood, taken on day 0 of AZD1222 vaccination. This CDR3 is CTQQRGMGNYGYTF. In DNA form, the CDR3 reads TGTACCCAGCAACGGGGAATGGGCAACTATGGCTACACCTTC.